These 23 T cell receptor beta chains originate from one sample sequenced in a study of T cell responses to AZD1222 COVID-19 vaccine. Clones were read by immunoSEQ multiplex PCR, and TCRdb kept only the in-frame ones, dropping some. This sample has around 99,000 clones; roughly 87% occur once, and the top ten carry around 4.5%. The sample consisted of peripheral blood, taken on day 0 of AZD1222 vaccination. The source is an adult in good health.

The chain recombines TRBV7-2 with TRBJ2-1, with TRBD2 as a possible D gene (7 bases). The CDR3 has 16 residues. Trimming cost V 1 base and J 8 bases, with 18 bases left between them. The germline CDR1 and CDR2 sequences are SGHTA and FQGNSA. The CDR3 sequence: CASSLVGGGRGDEQFF. For the CDR3, the DNA is TGTGCCAGCAGCTTAGTAGGGGGGGGCAGGGGCGATGAGCAGTTCTTC.

This chain joins TRBV15 and TRBJ1-1, with D unresolved. CDR1 is LNHNV, CDR2 YYDKDF, per germline (reference sequence). Trimming shortened V by 5 bases and J by 1 base, and 8 bases separated the two germline ends. The CDR3 is 13 amino acids. The CDR3 DNA sequence: TGTGCCACCAGCGGGCAGGCGAACACTGAAGCTTTCTTT. This gives the protein CATSGQANTEAFF.

The chain recombines TRBV6-4 with TRBJ2-1, with 9 bases lining up with TRBD2. Losses at the gene ends were 3 bases for V and 8 bases for J; bases not matched to a gene: 11. Germline V lookup: CDR1 MRHNA, CDR2 SNTAGT. The CDR3 runs to 16 residues. This chain's CDR3 is CASSELAGEVPDEQFF. The CDR3 coding sequence is TGTGCCAGCAGTGAATTAGCGGGAGAGGTACCAGATGAGCAGTTCTTC.

This clone turned up a few times. The chain recombines TRBV18 with TRBJ1-2; weak D call: TRBD1 (6 bases). Germline lookup yields CDR1 KGHSH and CDR2 LQKENI. The CDR3 totals 15 residues. V was pared by 6 bases and J by 0 bases, with 14 bases between. CDR3: CASSPQGLANYGYTF. CDR3 nucleotides: TGTGCCAGCTCGCCCCAGGGGTTAGCTAACTATGGCTACACCTTC.

V is TRBV5-1 and J is TRBJ1-5, with 11 bases aligning to TRBD1. CDR3 size: 15 residues. Germline V gene lookup returns CDR1 SGHRS and CDR2 YFSETQ. Trimming took 4 bases from V and 7 from J; bases not matched to a gene: 7. The CDR3 reads CASSLGQGAGQPQHF. CDR3 coding DNA: TGCGCCAGCAGCCTTGGACAGGGGGCTGGGCAGCCCCAGCATTTT.

A single count supports this clone. The CDR3 region has the DNA TGTGCCAGCATATTGGGTAGCGAGCAGTACTTC. It encodes CASILGSEQYF. This chain uses TRBV5-4 with TRBJ2-7; D is undetermined. Trimming shortened V by 6 bases and J by 6 bases, and 10 bases separated the two germline ends. The germline V gene has CDR1 SGHNT and CDR2 YYREEE (reference sequence). This CDR3 contains 11 residues.

The chain has TRBV9 and TRBJ2-1; D is tentatively TRBD1 or TRBD2 (5 bases each). The CDR3 totals 15 residues. Germline CDR1 SGDLS, CDR2 YYNGEE. V was cut by 3 bases and J by 0 bases, with 10 bases left in between. CDR3 coding DNA: TGTGCCAGCAGCGCCTGGGGACCCTCCTACAATGAGCAGTTCTTC. Its protein is CASSAWGPSYNEQFF.

V usage is TRBV14 and J usage is TRBJ1-1, with 7 nucleotides matching TRBD1. The V and J ends lost 4 bases and 0 bases, in that order; junction bases with no gene match: 23. Germline lookup yields CDR1 SGHDN and CDR2 FVKESK. This CDR3 is 21 amino acids long. The CDR3 region is CASSLLGRFGGGKAVNTEAFF. The DNA of the CDR3 is TGTGCCAGCAGCCTCCTAGGCAGGTTCGGAGGGGGCAAAGCGGTGAACACTGAAGCTTTCTTT.

The genes are TRBV4-2 and TRBJ2-7, with 14 bases matching TRBD2. V gave up 4 bases and J gave up 4 bases; unmatched junction bases: 21. The germline V gene encodes CDR1 LGHNA and CDR2 YNFKEQ. The length of the CDR3 is 21 residues. CDR3 amino acids: CASSLRVGGTSGSPTGYEQYF. CDR3 sequence (DNA): TGTGCCAGCAGCCTCAGAGTCGGGGGGACTAGCGGGAGCCCCACTGGGTACGAGCAGTACTTC.

This rearrangement joins TRBV5-1 to TRBJ1-4; 7 bases fit TRBD1. Per the germline V gene, CDR1 is SGHRS and CDR2 is YFSETQ. The CDR3 totals 14 residues. After removal of 5 bases from V and 5 bases from J, the junction contained 6 bases not matched to a gene. This chain's CDR3 is CASRMGTENEKLFF. CDR3 in DNA: TGCGCCAGCAGAATGGGGACAGAAAATGAAAAACTGTTTTTT.

V usage is TRBV12-3 or TRBV12-4 and J usage is TRBJ1-4, with D unclear. There are 13 residues in the CDR3. Trimming left V 3 bases short and J 8 bases short, with 10 bases between. CDR3: CASSFSGSEKLFF. The CDR3 coding sequence is TGTGCCAGCAGTTTTTCGGGGTCCGAAAAACTGTTTTTT.

The chain employs TRBV30 and TRBJ1-4, with a tentative D call TRBD1 (6 bases). V gave up 2 bases and J gave up 8 bases, with 12 bases separating them. The CDR3 sequence is 13 residues long. CDR1 is GTSNPN and CDR2 is SVGIG in the germline V gene (reference sequence). CDR3 region: CAWSFSQGEKLFF. Written as DNA, the CDR3 is TGTGCCTGGAGTTTCAGCCAGGGGGAAAAACTGTTTTTT.

Comment on this clone: This CDR3 is also generated by other DNA sequences in the sample. The genes are TRBV4-1 and TRBJ1-5; D ambiguous. Deletions cut 0 bases from V and 6 bases from J, with 9 bases between. Germline lookup yields CDR1 MGHRA and CDR2 YSYEKL. There are 14 residues in the CDR3. The CDR3 bases are TGCGCCAGCAGCCAAGAAAGGGTTGGTCAGCCCCAGCATTTT. Amino acids: CASSQERVGQPQHF.

The genes are TRBV20-1 and TRBJ1-5; D gene uncertain. The germline gives CDR1 DFQATT, CDR2 SNEGSKA (reference sequence). CDR3 size: 13 residues. Trimming pared 3 bases from V and 3 bases from J, leaving 9 bases between. The CDR3 coding sequence is TGCAGTGCTAGTTACGGTGTCAATCAGCCCCAGCATTTT. Its translation is CSASYGVNQPQHF.

The chain links TRBV19 to TRBJ2-2, with D uncertain. CDR3 size: 13 residues. With 7 bases removed from V and 1 base from J, the gap between germline ends came to 7 bases. Germline CDR1 reads LNHDA; CDR2 reads SQIVND (reference sequence). CDR3 amino acids: CASNVKNTGELFF. As DNA, the CDR3 is TGTGCCAGTAACGTCAAGAACACCGGGGAGCTGTTTTTT.

This sequence joins TRBV12-5 and TRBJ1-1; no reliable D call. V shed 2 bases and J shed 4 bases, with 8 bases lying between them. The CDR3 sequence is 13 residues long. Germline loops: CDR1 LGHNT, CDR2 FRNRAP. The CDR3 loop is CASGLSDGTEAFF. In nucleotides, the CDR3 is TGTGCTAGTGGTTTGTCAGACGGCACTGAAGCTTTCTTT. Together with reference TRBV12-5 and TRBJ1-1, the CDR3 gives the full variable domain: DARVTQTPRHKVTEMGQEVTMRCQPILGHNTVFWYRQTMMQGLELLAYFRNRAPLDDSGMPKDRFSAEMPDATLATLKIQPSEPRDSAVYFCASGLSDGTEAFFGQGTRLTVV.

V usage is TRBV7-7 and J usage is TRBJ2-3; 8 nucleotides agree with TRBD2. Germline assignment: CDR1 SSHAT and CDR2 FNYEAQ (reference sequence). V shed 1 base and J 3 bases; nucleotides not matched to a gene: 12. The CDR3 totals 18 residues. CDR3 protein: CASSLGQRGSGMTDTQYF. For the CDR3, the DNA is TGTGCCAGCAGCTTAGGCCAACGAGGTAGCGGGATGACAGATACGCAGTATTTT.

The rearrangement uses TRBV4-2 and TRBJ1-1; perhaps TRBD1 as D (6 bases). CDR3 length equals 15 residues. CDR1 LGHNA and CDR2 YNFKEQ come from the germline V gene. V was cut by 3 bases and J by 0 bases, with 11 bases left in between. The CDR3 coding sequence is TGTGCCAGCAGCCAGTTCCAGGGGATGAACACTGAAGCTTTCTTT. It translates to CASSQFQGMNTEAFF.

J is TRBJ2-1 and V is TRBV5-4, with 9 bases identical to TRBD2. The germline gives CDR1 SGHNT, CDR2 YYREEE (reference sequence). V trimming: 4 bases; J trimming: 0 bases; junction bases outside the gene matches: 8. This CDR3 is 17 amino acids long. The CDR3 sequence: CASSLPPSGISYNEQFF. Written as DNA, the CDR3 is TGTGCCAGCAGCCTACCCCCTAGCGGGATCTCCTACAATGAGCAGTTCTTC.

This chain joins TRBV19 and TRBJ1-3, with D perhaps matching TRBD1 (5 bases). Germline CDR1 reads LNHDA; CDR2 reads SQIVND (reference sequence). This CDR3 region has 14 residues. Trimming left V 7 bases short and J 4 bases short, with 14 bases between. This CDR3 is CASIRDESGNTIYF. DNA for the CDR3: TGTGCCAGTATCCGGGACGAAAGCGGAAACACCATATATTTT.

V and J are TRBV4-1 and TRBJ1-3; tentatively, D is TRBD1 (5 bases). The germline V gene has CDR1 MGHRA and CDR2 YSYEKL. The CDR3 is 15 amino acids. Trimming left V 5 bases short and J 4 bases short, with 15 bases between. The CDR3 reads CASSYGLGRGNTIYF. DNA for the CDR3: TGCGCCAGCAGCTATGGTTTGGGGCGAGGAAACACCATATATTTT.

J is TRBJ1-6 and V is TRBV7-2; a weak D match, TRBD1 (6 bases). From germline, CDR1 is SGHTA and CDR2 FQGNSA. The CDR3 loop spans 16 amino acids. The V gene lost 8 bases and the J gene lost 5 bases, with 19 bases spanning the gap. The CDR3 sequence: CASGRRGGINNSPLHF. For the CDR3, the DNA is TGTGCCAGCGGGCGGAGGGGGGGAATAAATAATTCACCCCTCCACTTT.

J is TRBJ1-6 and V is TRBV12-3 or TRBV12-4; D unresolved. Deletions cut 3 bases from V and 8 bases from J, with 8 bases between. The CDR3 is 13 amino acids. CDR3 bases: TGTGCCAGCAGTTTCGCCAGCGATTCACCCCTCCACTTT. Protein sequence: CASSFASDSPLHF.